This entry features one T cell receptor beta chain sequence. Its antigen is still unknown. These data are taken from a study of a mutant IDH1 vaccine in newly diagnosed glioma. Study context: Patients underwent eight vaccinations, which took place in weeks 1, 3, 5, 7, 11, 15, 19 and 23. Vaccination followed radiotherapy alone by 4-6 weeks, or accompanied temozolomide cycles. Most patients had radiochemotherapy with temozolomide before enrollment; others had one alone.

Documented time point: week 23, last vaccination. Doses consisted of 300 ug of mutant IDH1 20-mer peptide each, paired with topical imiquimod. Per the germline V gene, CDR1 is MDHEN and CDR2 is SYDVKM. This CDR3 region has 14 residues. The V and J ends lost 3 bases and 5 bases, in that order; junction bases with no gene match: 5. The table came from immunoSEQ multiplex PCR; TCRdb's copy has only in-frame clones and leaves some out. Of approximately 45,000 clones detected, around 90% appear once; the ten largest clones hold roughly 3.9%. The clonotype comes from a man aged 45-65 years with glioma. The sequenced sample was PBMCs, obtained from a glioma patient whose treatment included an IDH1 peptide vaccine. The chain combines TRBV28 with TRBJ2-7; 9 nucleotides agree with TRBD2. Here the CDR3 DNA reads TGTGCCAGCAGTTTTGGCGGGAGGGGGGACGAGCAGTACTTC. Protein sequence: CASSFGGRGDEQYF.